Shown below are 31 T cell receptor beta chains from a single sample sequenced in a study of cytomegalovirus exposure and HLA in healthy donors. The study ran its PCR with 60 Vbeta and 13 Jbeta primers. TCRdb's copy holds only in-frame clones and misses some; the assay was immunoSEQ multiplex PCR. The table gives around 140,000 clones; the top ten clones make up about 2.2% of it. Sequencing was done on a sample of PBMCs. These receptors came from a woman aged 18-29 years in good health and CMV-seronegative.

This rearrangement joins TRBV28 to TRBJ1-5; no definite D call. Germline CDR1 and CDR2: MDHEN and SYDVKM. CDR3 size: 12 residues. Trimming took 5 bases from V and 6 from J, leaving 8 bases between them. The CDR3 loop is CASSGSGQPQHF. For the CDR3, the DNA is TGTGCCAGCAGTGGGAGTGGTCAGCCCCAGCATTTT.

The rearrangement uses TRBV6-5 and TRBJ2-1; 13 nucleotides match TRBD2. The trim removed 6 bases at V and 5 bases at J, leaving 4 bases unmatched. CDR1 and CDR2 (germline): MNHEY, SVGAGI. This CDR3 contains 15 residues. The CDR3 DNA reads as TGTGCCAGCAGCCCAGGACTAGCGGGGGACAATGAGCAGTTCTTC. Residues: CASSPGLAGDNEQFF.

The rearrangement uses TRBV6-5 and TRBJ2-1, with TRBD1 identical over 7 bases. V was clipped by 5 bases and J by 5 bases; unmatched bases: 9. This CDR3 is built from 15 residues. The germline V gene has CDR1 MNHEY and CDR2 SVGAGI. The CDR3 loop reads CASSLTGDRHNEQFF. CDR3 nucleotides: TGTGCCAGCAGTCTAACAGGGGATAGGCACAATGAGCAGTTCTTC.

As DNA, the CDR3 is TGTGCCAGCAGCCCTGACTCGGCTAGCGGGACGATCGGGCAGTACTTC. This codes for CASSPDSASGTIGQYF. This chain connects TRBV5-4 to TRBJ2-7; 9 bases line up with TRBD2. Germline V CDR1 and CDR2: SGHNT, YYREEE (reference sequence). The V segment lost 4 bases and the J segment 9 bases; nucleotides outside the gene matches: 17. The CDR3 is 16 amino acids.

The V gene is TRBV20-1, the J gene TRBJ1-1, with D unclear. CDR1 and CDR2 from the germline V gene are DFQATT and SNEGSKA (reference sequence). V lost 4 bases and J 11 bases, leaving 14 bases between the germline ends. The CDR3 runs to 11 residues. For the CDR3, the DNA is TGCAGTGCTACAAAGAGCCCGGGGGCTTTCTTT. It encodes CSATKSPGAFF.

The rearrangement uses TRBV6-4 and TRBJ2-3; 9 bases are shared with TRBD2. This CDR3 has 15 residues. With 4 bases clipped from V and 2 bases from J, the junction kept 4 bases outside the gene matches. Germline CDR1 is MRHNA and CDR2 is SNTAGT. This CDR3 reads CASSVVAGATDTQYF. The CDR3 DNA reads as TGTGCCAGCAGTGTGGTAGCGGGAGCCACAGATACGCAGTATTTT.

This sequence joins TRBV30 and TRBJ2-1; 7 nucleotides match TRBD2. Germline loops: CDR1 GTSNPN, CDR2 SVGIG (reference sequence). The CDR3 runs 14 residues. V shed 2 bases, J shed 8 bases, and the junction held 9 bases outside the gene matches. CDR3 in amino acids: CAWSRSGGKDEQFF. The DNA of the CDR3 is TGTGCCTGGAGTCGCTCGGGAGGTAAGGATGAGCAGTTCTTC.

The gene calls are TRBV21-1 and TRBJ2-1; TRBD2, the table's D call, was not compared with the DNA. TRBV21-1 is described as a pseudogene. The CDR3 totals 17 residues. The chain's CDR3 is CASSIVSGSPGGNEQFF. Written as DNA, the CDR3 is TGTGCCAGCAGCATAGTCTCCGGATCCCCCGGGGGAAATGAGCAGTTCTTC.

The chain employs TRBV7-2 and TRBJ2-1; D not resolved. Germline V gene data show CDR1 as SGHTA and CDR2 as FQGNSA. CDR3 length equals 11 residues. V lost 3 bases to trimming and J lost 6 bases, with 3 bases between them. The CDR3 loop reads CASSFGNEQFF. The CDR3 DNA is TGTGCCAGCAGCTTCGGCAATGAGCAGTTCTTC.

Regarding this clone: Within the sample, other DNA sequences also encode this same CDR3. The CDR3 coding sequence is TGCGCCAGCAGTTCCGGGACGGGGGGCGTCGCTTTCTTT. Translated: CASSSGTGGVAFF. The chain joins TRBV5-1 to TRBJ1-1; D possibly corresponds to TRBD1 (6 bases). Deletions cut 5 bases from V and 11 bases from J, with 19 bases between. The germline CDR1 and CDR2 sequences are SGHRS and YFSETQ. CDR3 size: 13 residues.

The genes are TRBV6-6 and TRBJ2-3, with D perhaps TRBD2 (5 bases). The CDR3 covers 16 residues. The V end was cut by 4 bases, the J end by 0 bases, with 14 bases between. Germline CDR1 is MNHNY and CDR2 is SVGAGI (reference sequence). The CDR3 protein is CASSSYGIGSTDTQYF. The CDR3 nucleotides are TGTGCCAGCAGTTCCTACGGGATTGGTAGCACAGATACGCAGTATTTT.

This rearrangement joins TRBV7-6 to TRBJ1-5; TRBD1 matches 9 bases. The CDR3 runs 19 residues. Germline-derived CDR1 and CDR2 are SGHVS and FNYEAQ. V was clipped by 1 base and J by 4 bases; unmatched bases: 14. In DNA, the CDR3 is TGTGCCAGCAGCTTAGGCCCCCCGTACGGGACAGGGCGAAATCAGCCCCAGCATTTT. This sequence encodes CASSLGPPYGTGRNQPQHF. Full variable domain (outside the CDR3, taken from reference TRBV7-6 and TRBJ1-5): GAGVSQSPRYKVTKRGQDVALRCDPISGHVSLYWYRQALGQGPEFLTYFNYEAQQDKSGLPNDRFSAERPEGSISTLTIQRTEQRDSAMYRCASSLGPPYGTGRNQPQHFGDGTRLSIL.

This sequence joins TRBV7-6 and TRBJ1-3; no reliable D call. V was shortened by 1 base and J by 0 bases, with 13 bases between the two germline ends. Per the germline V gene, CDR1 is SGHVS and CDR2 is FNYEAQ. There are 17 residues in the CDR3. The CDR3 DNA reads TGTGCCAGCAGCTTAGTCCTCGGGGATTACTCTGGAAACACCATATATTTT. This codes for CASSLVLGDYSGNTIYF.

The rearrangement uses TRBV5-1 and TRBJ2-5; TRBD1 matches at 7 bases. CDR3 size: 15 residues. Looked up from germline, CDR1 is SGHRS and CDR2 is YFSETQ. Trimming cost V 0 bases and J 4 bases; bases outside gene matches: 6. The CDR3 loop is CASSLAGGSVETQYF. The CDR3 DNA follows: TGCGCCAGCAGCTTGGCAGGGGGTAGCGTAGAGACCCAGTACTTC.

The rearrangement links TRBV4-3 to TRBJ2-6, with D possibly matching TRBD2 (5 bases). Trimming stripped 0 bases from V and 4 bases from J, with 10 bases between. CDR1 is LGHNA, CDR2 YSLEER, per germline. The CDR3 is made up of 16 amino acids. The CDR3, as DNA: TGCGCCAGCAGCCAAGATTACGGGGTCGGGGCCAACGTCCTGACTTTC. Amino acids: CASSQDYGVGANVLTF.

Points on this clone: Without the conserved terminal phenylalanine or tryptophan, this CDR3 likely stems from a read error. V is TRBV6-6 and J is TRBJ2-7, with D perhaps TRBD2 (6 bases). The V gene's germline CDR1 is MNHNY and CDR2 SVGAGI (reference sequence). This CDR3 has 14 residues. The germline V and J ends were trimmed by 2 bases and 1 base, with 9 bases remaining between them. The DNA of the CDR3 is TGTGCCAGCAGTTACGTGGGGGGTTCCTACGAGCAGTACCTC. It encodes CASSYVGGSYEQYL.

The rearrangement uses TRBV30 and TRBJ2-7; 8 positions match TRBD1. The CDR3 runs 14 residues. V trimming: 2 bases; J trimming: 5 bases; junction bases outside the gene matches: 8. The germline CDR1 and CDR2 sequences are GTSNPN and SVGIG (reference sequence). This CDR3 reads CAWSMTGVNDEQYF. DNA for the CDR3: TGTGCCTGGAGTATGACAGGGGTTAATGACGAGCAGTACTTC.

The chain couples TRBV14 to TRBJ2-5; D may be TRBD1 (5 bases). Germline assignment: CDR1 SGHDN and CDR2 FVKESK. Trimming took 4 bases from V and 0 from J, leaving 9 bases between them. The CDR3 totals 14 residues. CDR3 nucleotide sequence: TGTGCCAGCAGCCCGACAGCGTACCAAGAGACCCAGTACTTC. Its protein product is CASSPTAYQETQYF.

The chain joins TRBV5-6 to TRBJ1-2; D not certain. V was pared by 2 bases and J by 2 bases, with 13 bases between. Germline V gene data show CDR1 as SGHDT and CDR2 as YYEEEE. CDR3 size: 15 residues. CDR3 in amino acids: CASSLGVWANYGYTF. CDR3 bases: TGTGCCAGCAGCTTAGGTGTCTGGGCAAACTATGGCTACACCTTC.

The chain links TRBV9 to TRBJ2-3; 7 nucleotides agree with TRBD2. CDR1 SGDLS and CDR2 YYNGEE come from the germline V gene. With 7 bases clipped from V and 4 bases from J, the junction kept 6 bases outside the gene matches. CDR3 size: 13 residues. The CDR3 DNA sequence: TGTGCCAGCGGGGGGGTAGCGTCAGATACGCAGTATTTT. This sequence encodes CASGGVASDTQYF.

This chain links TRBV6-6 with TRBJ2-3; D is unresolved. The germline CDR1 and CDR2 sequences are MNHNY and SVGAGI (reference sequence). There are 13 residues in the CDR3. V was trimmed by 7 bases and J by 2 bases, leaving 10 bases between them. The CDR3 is CASTLEYTDTQYF. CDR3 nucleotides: TGTGCCAGCACCCTAGAATACACAGATACGCAGTATTTT.

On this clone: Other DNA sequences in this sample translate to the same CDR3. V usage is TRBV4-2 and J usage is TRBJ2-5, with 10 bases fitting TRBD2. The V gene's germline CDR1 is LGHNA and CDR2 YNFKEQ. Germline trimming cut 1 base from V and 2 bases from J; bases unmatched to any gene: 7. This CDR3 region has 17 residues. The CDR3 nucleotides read TGTGCCAGCAGCCAAGGGTCAAGCGGGAGGGCTCAAGAGACCCAGTACTTC. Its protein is CASSQGSSGRAQETQYF.

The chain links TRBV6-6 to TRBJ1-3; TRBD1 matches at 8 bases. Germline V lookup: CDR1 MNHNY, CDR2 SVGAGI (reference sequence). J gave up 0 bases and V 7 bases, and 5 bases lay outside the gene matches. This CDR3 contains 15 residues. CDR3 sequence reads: CASNDRGISGNTIYF. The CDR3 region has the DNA TGTGCCAGCAATGACAGGGGTATCTCTGGAAACACCATATATTTT.

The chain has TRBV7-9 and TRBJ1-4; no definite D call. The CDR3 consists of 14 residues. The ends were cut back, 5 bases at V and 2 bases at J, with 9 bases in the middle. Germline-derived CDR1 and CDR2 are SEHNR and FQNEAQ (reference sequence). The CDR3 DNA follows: TGTGCCAGCAGCAAAATCCAGACTAATGAAAAACTGTTTTTT. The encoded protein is CASSKIQTNEKLFF.

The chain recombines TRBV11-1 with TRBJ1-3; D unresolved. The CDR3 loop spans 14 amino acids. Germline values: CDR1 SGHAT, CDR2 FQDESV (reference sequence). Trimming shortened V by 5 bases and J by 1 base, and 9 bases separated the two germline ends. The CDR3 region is CASSPARSGNTIYF. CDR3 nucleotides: TGTGCCAGCAGCCCGGCGAGGTCTGGAAACACCATATATTTT.

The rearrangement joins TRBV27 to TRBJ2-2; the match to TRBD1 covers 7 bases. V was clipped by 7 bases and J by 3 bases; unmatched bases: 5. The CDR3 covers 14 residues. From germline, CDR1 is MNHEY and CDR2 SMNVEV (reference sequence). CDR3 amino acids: CASTRGQYTGELFF. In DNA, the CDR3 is TGTGCCAGCACACGGGGACAGTACACCGGGGAGCTGTTTTTT.

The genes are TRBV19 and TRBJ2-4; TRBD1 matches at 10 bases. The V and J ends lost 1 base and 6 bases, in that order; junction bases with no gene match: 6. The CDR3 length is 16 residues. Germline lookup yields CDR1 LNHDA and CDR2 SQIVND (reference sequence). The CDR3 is CASSIATGQGGNIQYF. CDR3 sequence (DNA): TGTGCCAGTAGTATAGCAACCGGACAGGGGGGAAACATTCAGTACTTC.

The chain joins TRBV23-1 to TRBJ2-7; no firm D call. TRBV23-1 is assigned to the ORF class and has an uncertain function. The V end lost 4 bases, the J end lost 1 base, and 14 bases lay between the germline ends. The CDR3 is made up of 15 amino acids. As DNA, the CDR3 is TGCGCCAGCAGTCCAGGAAATGGCGCGTCCTACGAGCAGTACGTC. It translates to CASSPGNGASYEQYV.

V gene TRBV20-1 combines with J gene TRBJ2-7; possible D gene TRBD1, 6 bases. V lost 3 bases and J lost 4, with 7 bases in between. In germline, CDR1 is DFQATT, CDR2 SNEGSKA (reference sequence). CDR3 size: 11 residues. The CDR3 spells CSASDRYEQYV. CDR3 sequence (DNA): TGCAGTGCTAGCGACAGGTACGAGCAGTACGTC.

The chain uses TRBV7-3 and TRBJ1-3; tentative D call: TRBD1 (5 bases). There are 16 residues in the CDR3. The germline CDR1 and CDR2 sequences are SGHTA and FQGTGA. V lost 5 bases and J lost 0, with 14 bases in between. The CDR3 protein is CASSAQVPGSGNTIYF. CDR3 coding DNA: TGTGCCAGCAGCGCACAGGTTCCCGGCTCTGGAAACACCATATATTTT.

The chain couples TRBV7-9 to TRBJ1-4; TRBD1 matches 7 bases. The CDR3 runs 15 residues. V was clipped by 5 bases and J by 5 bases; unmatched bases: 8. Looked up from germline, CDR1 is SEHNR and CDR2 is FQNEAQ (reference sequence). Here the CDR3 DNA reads TGTGCCAGCAGCAATATAAGGGGGCGGAATGAAAAACTGTTTTTT. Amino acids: CASSNIRGRNEKLFF. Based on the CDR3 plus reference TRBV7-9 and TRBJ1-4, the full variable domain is DTGVSQNPRHKITKRGQNVTFRCDPISEHNRLYWYRQTLGQGPEFLTYFQNEAQLEKSRLLSDRFSAERPKGSFSTLEIQRTEQGDSAMYLCASSNIRGRNEKLFFGSGTQLSVL.